This is a list of T cell receptor beta chains from one sample in a study of CD8 T cells in ankylosing spondylitis. MiXCR, run by TCRdb on the 5' RACE reads, gives a single entry per CDR3 protein. This sample yields about 230,000 distinct CDR3 sequences, of which 7% to 10% are seen a single time; 4% to 5.5% belongs to the top ten. The sample was blood, either unsorted or a sorted T cell fraction (not recorded which). The receptors were sampled from a female donor with ankylosing spondylitis or in good health (not recorded which). CDR3s include the opening cysteine and the closing phenylalanine or tryptophan. The D gene is left open where the match is weak. Rows may omit the clone size; those that give it use once, few, many or a size class.

CDR3 protein: CASSQHGTEQFF; CDR3 DNA: TGTGCCAGCTCACAACACGGGACTGAGCAGTTCTTC; V gene: TRBV18; J gene: TRBJ2-1; clone size: -; D gene: -
CDR3 protein: CAWSRLGNQPQHF; CDR3 DNA: TGTGCCTGGAGTCGTCTGGGCAATCAGCCCCAGCATTTT; V gene: TRBV30; J gene: TRBJ1-5; clone size: -; D gene: -
CDR3 protein: CASSLPQTDTQYF; CDR3 DNA: TGTGCCAGCAGCTTACCCCAAACAGATACGCAGTATTTT; V gene: TRBV7-2; J gene: TRBJ2-3; clone size: -; D gene: -
CDR3 protein: CASSLVVGSNYGYTF; CDR3 DNA: TGCGCCAGCAGCTTGGTAGTCGGCAGTAACTATGGCTACACCTTC; V gene: TRBV5-1; J gene: TRBJ1-2; clone size: many; D gene: -
CDR3 protein: CSARGWGQGEAFF; CDR3 DNA: TGCAGTGCTAGAGGATGGGGACAGGGAGAAGCTTTCTTT; V gene: TRBV20-1; J gene: TRBJ1-1; clone size: many; D gene: TRBD1
CDR3 protein: CAKRVGLTDTQYF; CDR3 DNA: TGCGCCAAGAGGGTGGGCCTCACAGATACGCAGTATTTT; V gene: TRBV20-1; J gene: TRBJ2-3; clone size: -; D gene: -
CDR3 protein: CASSFPTSGDGYTYGNEQFF; CDR3 DNA: TGCGCCAGCAGCTTCCCAACTAGCGGGGACGGCTACACTTATGGTAATGAGCAGTTCTTC; V gene: TRBV5-1; J gene: TRBJ2-1; clone size: -; D gene: TRBD2
CDR3 protein: CSARPGTSLNEQFF; CDR3 DNA: TGCAGTGCTAGACCCGGGACTAGCCTTAATGAGCAGTTCTTC; V gene: TRBV20-1; J gene: TRBJ2-1; clone size: many; D gene: TRBD2
CDR3 protein: CASRPLLATSTDTQYF; CDR3 DNA: TGTGCCAGCAGACCTCTACTAGCGACTAGCACAGATACGCAGTATTTT; V gene: TRBV6-5; J gene: TRBJ2-3; clone size: many; D gene: TRBD2
CDR3 protein: CSVAGGGSEAFF; CDR3 DNA: TGCAGCGTTGCGGGTGGTGGGTCTGAAGCTTTCTTT; V gene: TRBV29-1; J gene: TRBJ1-1; clone size: many; D gene: -
CDR3 protein: CASSLGRTTEAFF; CDR3 DNA: TGTGCCAGCAGCCTAGGGAGGACCACTGAAGCTTTCTTT; V gene: TRBV14; J gene: TRBJ1-1; clone size: many; D gene: -
CDR3 protein: CASSLTGAKETQYF; CDR3 DNA: TGTGCCAGCAGCTTGACAGGGGCAAAGGAGACCCAGTACTTC; V gene: TRBV7-7; J gene: TRBJ2-5; clone size: few; D gene: TRBD1
CDR3 protein: CASSDYNEQFF; CDR3 DNA: TGTGCCAGCAGTGACTACAATGAGCAGTTCTTC; V gene: TRBV2; J gene: TRBJ2-1; clone size: many; D gene: -
CDR3 protein: CASSPRAGTNEQYF; CDR3 DNA: TGCGCCAGCAGCCCCCGGGCAGGGACAAACGAGCAGTACTTC; V gene: TRBV5-1; J gene: TRBJ2-7; clone size: many; D gene: -
CDR3 protein: CASSLRGQWNQPQHF; CDR3 DNA: TGCGCCAGCAGCTTGAGGGGACAGTGGAATCAGCCCCAGCATTTT; V gene: TRBV5-1; J gene: TRBJ1-5; clone size: many; D gene: TRBD1
CDR3 protein: CSVGRVSGNTIYF; CDR3 DNA: TGCAGTGTTGGCAGGGTCTCAGGAAACACCATATATTTT; V gene: TRBV20-1; J gene: TRBJ1-3; clone size: few; D gene: -
CDR3 protein: CASSSGLAGTYEQYF; CDR3 DNA: TGTGCCAGCAGCTCAGGCTTAGCGGGAACCTACGAGCAGTACTTC; V gene: TRBV11-2; J gene: TRBJ2-7; clone size: many; D gene: TRBD2
CDR3 protein: CASSQDYGSGQPGVYTF; CDR3 DNA: TGTGCCAGCAGCCAAGATTACGGCAGCGGGCAGCCTGGGGTCTACACCTTC; V gene: TRBV14; J gene: TRBJ1-2; clone size: many; D gene: -
CDR3 protein: CASSVAGGGRPNEQFF; CDR3 DNA: TGTGCCAGCAGCGTAGCGGGAGGGGGCAGACCCAATGAGCAGTTCTTC; V gene: TRBV9; J gene: TRBJ2-1; clone size: many; D gene: -
CDR3 protein: CASSQTHPGGYEQYF; CDR3 DNA: TGCGCCAGCAGCCAGACCCACCCGGGGGGCTACGAGCAGTACTTC; V gene: TRBV4-3; J gene: TRBJ2-7; clone size: many; D gene: TRBD2